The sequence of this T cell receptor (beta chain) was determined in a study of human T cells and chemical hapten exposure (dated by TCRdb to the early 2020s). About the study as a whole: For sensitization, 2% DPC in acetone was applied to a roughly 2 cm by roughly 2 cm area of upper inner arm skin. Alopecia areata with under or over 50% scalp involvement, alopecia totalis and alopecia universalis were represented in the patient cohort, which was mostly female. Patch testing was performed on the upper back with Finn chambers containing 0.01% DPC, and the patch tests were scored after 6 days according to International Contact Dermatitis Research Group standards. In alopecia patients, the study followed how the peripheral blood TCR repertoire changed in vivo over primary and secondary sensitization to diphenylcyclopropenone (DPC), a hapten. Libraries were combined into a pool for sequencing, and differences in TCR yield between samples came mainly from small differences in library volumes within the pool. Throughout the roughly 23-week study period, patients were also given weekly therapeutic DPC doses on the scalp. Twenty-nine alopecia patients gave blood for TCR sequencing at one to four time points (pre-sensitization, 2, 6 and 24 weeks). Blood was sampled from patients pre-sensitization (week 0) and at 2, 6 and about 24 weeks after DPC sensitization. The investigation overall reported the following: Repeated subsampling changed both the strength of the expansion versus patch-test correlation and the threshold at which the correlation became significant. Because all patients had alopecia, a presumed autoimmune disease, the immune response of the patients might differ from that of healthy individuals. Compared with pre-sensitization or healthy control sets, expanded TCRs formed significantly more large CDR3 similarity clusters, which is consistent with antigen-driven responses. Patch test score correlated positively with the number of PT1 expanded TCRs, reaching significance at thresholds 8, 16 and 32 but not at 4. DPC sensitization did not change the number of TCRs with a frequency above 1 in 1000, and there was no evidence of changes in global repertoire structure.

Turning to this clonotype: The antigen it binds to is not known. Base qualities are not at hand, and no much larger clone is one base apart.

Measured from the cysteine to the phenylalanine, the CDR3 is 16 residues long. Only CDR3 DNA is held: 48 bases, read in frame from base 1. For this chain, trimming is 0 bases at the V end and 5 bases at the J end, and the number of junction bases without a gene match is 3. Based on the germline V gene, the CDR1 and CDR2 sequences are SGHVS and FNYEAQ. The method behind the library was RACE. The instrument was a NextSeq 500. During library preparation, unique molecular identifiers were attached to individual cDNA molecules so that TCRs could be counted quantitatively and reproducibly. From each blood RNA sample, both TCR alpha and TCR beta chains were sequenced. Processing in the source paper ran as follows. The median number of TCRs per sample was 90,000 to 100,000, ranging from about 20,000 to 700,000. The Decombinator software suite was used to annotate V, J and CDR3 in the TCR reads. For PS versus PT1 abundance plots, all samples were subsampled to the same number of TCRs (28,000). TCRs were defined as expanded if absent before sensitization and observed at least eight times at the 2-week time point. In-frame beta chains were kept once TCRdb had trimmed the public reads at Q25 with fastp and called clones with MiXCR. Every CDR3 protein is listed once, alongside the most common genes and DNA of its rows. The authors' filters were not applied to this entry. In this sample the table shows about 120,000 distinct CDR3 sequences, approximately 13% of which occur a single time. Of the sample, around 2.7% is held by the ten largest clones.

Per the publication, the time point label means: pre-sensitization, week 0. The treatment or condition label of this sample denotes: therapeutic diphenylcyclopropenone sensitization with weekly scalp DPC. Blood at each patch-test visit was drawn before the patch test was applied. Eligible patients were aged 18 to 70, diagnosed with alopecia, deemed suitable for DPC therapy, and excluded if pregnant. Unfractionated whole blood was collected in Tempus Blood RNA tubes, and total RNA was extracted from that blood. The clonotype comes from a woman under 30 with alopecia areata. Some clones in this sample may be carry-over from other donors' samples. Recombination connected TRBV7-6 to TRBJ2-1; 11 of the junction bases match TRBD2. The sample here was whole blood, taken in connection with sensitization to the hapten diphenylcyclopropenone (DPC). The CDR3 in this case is CASSLALAGANNEQFF. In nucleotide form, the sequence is TGTGCCAGCAGCTTAGCACTAGCGGGGGCCAACAATGAGCAGTTCTTC.